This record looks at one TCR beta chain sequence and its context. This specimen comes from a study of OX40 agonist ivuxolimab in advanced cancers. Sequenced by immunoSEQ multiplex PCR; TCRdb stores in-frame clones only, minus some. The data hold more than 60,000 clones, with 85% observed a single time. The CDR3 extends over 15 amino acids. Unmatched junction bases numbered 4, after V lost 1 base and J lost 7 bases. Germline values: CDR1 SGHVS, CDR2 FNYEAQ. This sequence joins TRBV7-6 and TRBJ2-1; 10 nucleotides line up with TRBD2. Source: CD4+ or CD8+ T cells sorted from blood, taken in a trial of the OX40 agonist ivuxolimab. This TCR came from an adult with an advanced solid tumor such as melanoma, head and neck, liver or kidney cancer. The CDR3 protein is CASSLEALAGNEQFF. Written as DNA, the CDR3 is TGTGCCAGCAGCTTAGAGGCACTAGCGGGGAATGAGCAGTTCTTC.